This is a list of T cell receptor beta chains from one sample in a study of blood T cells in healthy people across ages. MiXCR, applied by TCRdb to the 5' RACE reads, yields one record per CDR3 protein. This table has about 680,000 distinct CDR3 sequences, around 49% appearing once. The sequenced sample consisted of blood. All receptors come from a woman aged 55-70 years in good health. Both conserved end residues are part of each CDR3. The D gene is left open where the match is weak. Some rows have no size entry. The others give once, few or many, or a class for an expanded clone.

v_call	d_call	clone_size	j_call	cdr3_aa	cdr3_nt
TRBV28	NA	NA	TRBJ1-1	CASSLVHEAFF	TGTGCCAGCAGTTTAGTGCATGAAGCTTTCTTT
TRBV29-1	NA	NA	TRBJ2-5	CSASSAGRETQYF	TGCAGCGCCTCCTCTGCGGGGCGGGAGACCCAGTACTTC
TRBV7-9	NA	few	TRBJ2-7	CASSLYGSTYEQYF	TGTGCCAGCAGCTTATACGGCTCGACCTACGAGCAGTACTTC
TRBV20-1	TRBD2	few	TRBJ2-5	CSARDRLAGVSETQYF	TGCAGTGCTAGAGACCGACTAGCGGGAGTATCAGAGACCCAGTACTTC
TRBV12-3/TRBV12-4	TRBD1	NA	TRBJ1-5	CASRPTGGEGQPQHF	TGTGCCAGCAGACCTACAGGGGGCGAAGGTCAGCCCCAGCATTTT
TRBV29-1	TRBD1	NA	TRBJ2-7	CSVEKPTGTDYEQYF	TGCAGCGTTGAAAAACCCACCGGGACAGACTACGAGCAGTACTTC
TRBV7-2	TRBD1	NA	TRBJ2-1	CASRPMDRDHNEQFF	TGTGCCAGCAGACCCATGGACAGGGACCACAATGAGCAGTTCTTC
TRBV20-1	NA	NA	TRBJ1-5	CSGRPGVRQPQHF	TGCAGTGGTCGGCCCGGGGTCAGGCAGCCCCAGCATTTT
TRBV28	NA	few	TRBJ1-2	CASSAPGIYYGYTF	TGTGCCAGCAGTGCACCAGGGATATACTATGGCTACACCTTC
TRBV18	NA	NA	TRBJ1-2	CASSPYREVDGYTF	TGTGCCAGCTCACCTTACAGGGAAGTCGATGGCTACACCTTC
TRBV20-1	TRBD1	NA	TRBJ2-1	CSARGDRGRVVGYNEQFF	TGCAGTGCTAGAGGGGACAGGGGGCGAGTTGTAGGATACAATGAGCAGTTCTTC
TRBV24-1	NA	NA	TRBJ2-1	CATSGLASINEQFF	TGTGCCACCAGTGGGCTAGCGTCGATCAATGAGCAGTTCTTC
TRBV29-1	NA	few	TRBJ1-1	CSVDWQNTEAFF	TGCAGCGTTGATTGGCAGAACACTGAAGCTTTCTTT
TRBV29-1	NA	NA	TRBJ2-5	CSVEDLWGGEQYF	TGCAGCGTTGAAGATCTGTGGGGCGGTGAGCAGTACTTC
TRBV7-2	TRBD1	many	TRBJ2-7	CASSPRQGSYEQYF	TGTGCCAGCAGCCCTCGACAGGGCTCCTACGAGCAGTACTTC
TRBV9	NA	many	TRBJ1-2	CASSVDGYGYTF	TGTGCCAGCAGCGTAGACGGGTATGGCTACACCTTC
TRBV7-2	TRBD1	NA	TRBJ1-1	CASSPRDRLNTEAFF	TGTGCCAGCAGCCCGCGGGACAGGTTGAACACTGAAGCTTTCTTT
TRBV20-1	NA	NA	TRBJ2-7	CSARHQGGTSSYEQYF	TGCAGTGCTAGACATCAAGGCGGAACTTCCTCCTACGAGCAGTACTTC
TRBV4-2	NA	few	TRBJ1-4	CASSLPFSGSLREKLFF	TGTGCCAGCAGCCTACCTTTCTCGGGCAGCCTCCGTGAAAAACTGTTTTTT
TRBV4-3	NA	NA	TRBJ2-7	CASSQATGTQSSYEQYF	TGCGCCAGCAGCCAAGCTACCGGGACCCAGAGCTCCTACGAGCAGTACTTC
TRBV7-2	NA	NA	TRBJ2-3	CASSLRLSTDTQYF	TGTGCCAGCAGCTTACGGTTAAGCACAGATACGCAGTATTTT
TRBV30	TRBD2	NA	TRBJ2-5	CAWSVVSGRGETQYF	TGTGCCTGGAGTGTAGTCAGCGGGAGAGGGGAGACCCAGTACTTC
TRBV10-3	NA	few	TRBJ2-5	CAIGAAQETQYF	TGTGCCATCGGGGCGGCTCAAGAGACCCAGTACTTC
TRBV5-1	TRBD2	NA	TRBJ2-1	CASSFGTIGSYKEQFF	TGCGCCAGCAGCTTCGGGACTATCGGCTCCTACAAGGAGCAGTTCTTC
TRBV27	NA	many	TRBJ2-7	CASRANSGASYEQYF	TGTGCCAGCAGAGCTAATAGCGGAGCCTCCTACGAGCAGTACTTC
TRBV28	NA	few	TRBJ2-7	CASSFAWVYEQYF	TGTGCCAGCAGTTTCGCCTGGGTTTACGAGCAGTACTTC
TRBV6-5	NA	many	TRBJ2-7	CASSPSGPYEQYF	TGTGCCAGCAGCCCCAGCGGACCCTACGAGCAGTACTTC
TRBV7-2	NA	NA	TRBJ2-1	CASSPSPDFNEQFF	TGTGCCAGCAGCCCATCCCCGGATTTCAATGAGCAGTTCTTC
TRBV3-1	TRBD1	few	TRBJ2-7	CASSQNPSTGLSEQYF	TGTGCCAGCAGCCAAAACCCCTCGACAGGGCTGAGCGAGCAGTACTTC
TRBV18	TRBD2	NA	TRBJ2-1	CASSPGLAGVIEQFF	TGTGCCAGCTCACCAGGACTAGCGGGAGTTATTGAGCAGTTCTTC
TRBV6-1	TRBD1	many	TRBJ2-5	CATSTGQGRETQYF	TGTGCCACCTCAACGGGACAGGGGAGAGAGACCCAGTACTTC
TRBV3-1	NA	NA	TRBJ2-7	CASSRYRDEQYF	TGTGCCAGCAGCCGGTACAGGGACGAGCAGTACTTC
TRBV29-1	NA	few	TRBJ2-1	CSVVADTYNEQFF	TGCAGCGTTGTAGCGGACACCTACAATGAGCAGTTCTTC
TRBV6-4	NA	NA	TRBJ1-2	CATYDNYDYTF	TGTGCCACTTACGACAACTATGACTACACCTTC
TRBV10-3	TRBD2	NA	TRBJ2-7	CAISESASGGMYEQYF	TGTGCCATCAGTGAGTCGGCGAGCGGGGGAATGTACGAGCAGTACTTC
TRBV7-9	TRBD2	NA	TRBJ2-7	CASSTRTSGRRTQYF	TGTGCCAGCAGCACAAGGACTAGCGGGAGACGAACCCAGTACTTC
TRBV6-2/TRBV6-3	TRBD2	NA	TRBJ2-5	CASTASGGAFYNEQYF	TGTGCCAGCACCGCTAGCGGGGGGGCCTTCTACAATGAGCAGTACTTC
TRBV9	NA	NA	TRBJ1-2	CASSVRGENYGYTF	TGTGCCAGCAGCGTAAGGGGTGAAAACTATGGCTACACCTTC
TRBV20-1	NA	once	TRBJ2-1	CSAQPQGRINEQFF	TGCAGTGCTCAACCCCAAGGACGGATCAATGAGCAGTTCTTC
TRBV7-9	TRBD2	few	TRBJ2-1	CASSLGGLAGEEQFF	TGTGCCAGCAGCTTAGGGGGACTAGCGGGAGAAGAGCAGTTCTTC
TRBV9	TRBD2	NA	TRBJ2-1	CASSVEGTSGRYNEQFF	TGTGCCAGCAGCGTAGAAGGGACTAGCGGGAGATACAATGAGCAGTTCTTC
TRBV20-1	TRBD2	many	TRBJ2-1	CSASKTSGYNEQFF	TGCAGTGCTAGTAAGACTAGCGGCTACAATGAGCAGTTCTTC
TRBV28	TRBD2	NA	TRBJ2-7	CASSRGLALEQYF	TGTGCCAGCAGTAGGGGACTAGCGCTCGAGCAGTACTTC
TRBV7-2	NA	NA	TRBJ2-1	CASSFGGTANNEQFF	TGTGCCAGCAGCTTTGGAGGGACAGCAAACAATGAGCAGTTCTTC
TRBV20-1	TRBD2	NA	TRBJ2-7	CSAIPGLAGVGVQYF	TGCAGTGCTATACCGGGACTAGCGGGAGTAGGGGTGCAGTACTTC
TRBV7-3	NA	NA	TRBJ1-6	CASSSGMRGNSPLHF	TGTGCCAGCAGCTCGGGCATGAGAGGGAATTCACCCCTCCACTTT
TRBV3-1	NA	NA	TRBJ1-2	CASSQGLQGGYTF	TGTGCCAGCAGCCAAGGACTGCAAGGAGGCTACACCTTC
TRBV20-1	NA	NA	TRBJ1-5	CSAQPDRSNQPQHF	TGCAGTGCCCAACCCGACAGAAGCAATCAGCCCCAGCATTTT